These T cell receptor beta chains were read from a single sample in a study of technical replicates of blood from a few donors. TCRdb's table, derived via immunoSEQ multiplex PCR, lists solely in-frame clones and lacks some. The table has some 77,000 clones, approximately 93% seen once. The sample consisted of T cells isolated from PBMCs. These receptors were collected from a human donor in good health. Both conserved end residues are part of each CDR3. A D gene is named only where the DNA matches it firmly. Only some rows state a clone size, as once, few, many or a class for expanded clones.

V gene	D gene	J gene	clone size	CDR3 protein	CDR3 DNA
TRBV19	TRBD1	TRBJ2-7	NA	CASSPGGTGESYEQYF	TGTGCCAGTAGTCCGGGGGGGACAGGGGAGTCCTACGAGCAGTACTTC
TRBV10-1	NA	TRBJ2-5	NA	CASNKRESKTQYF	TGCGCCAGCAATAAACGGGAGTCAAAGACCCAGTACTTC
TRBV7-8	TRBD2	TRBJ2-1	NA	CASSLDSGASGYNEQFF	TGTGCCAGCAGCTTAGATAGTGGGGCTAGCGGGTACAATGAGCAGTTCTTC
TRBV4-3	TRBD2	TRBJ2-5	NA	CASSQYSGRVETQYF	TGCGCCAGCAGCCAATATAGCGGGAGGGTAGAGACCCAGTACTTC
TRBV12-5	NA	TRBJ1-2	NA	CASGFAAGGYTF	TGTGCTAGTGGTTTTGCCGCGGGGGGCTACACCTTC
TRBV28	NA	TRBJ1-2	NA	CASGLVRGYGYTF	TGTGCCAGCGGGTTAGTCCGGGGCTATGGCTACACCTTC
TRBV27	NA	TRBJ2-7	once	CASSLGRGRYEQYF	TGTGCCAGCAGTCTAGGTCGTGGGAGGTACGAGCAGTACTTC
TRBV6-5	NA	TRBJ1-2	NA	CASRTTGAHGYTF	TGTGCCAGCAGGACGACAGGTGCCCATGGCTACACCTTC
TRBV2	NA	TRBJ1-1	NA	CASSGFRGTENTEAFF	TGTGCCAGCAGTGGTTTCAGGGGCACTGAGAACACTGAAGCTTTCTTT
TRBV9	TRBD2	TRBJ2-4	NA	CASSVAVSGGENIQYF	TGTGCCAGCAGCGTAGCGGTTAGCGGGGGGGAAAACATTCAGTACTTC
TRBV7-2	NA	TRBJ1-3	NA	CASSPWTDSGNTIYF	TGTGCCAGCAGCCCATGGACAGACTCTGGAAACACCATATATTTT
TRBV5-3	NA	TRBJ1-1	NA	CARSFYRTEAFF	TGTGCCAGAAGCTTTTATCGCACTGAAGCTTTCTTT
TRBV19	NA	TRBJ2-6	NA	CASSLPGAGANVLTF	TGTGCCAGTAGCCTCCCAGGGGCTGGGGCCAACGTCCTGACTTTC
TRBV4-3	TRBD1	TRBJ1-4	NA	CASSQDPTGLGEKLFF	TGCGCCAGCAGCCAAGACCCGACAGGGCTGGGTGAAAAACTGTTTTTT
TRBV14	NA	TRBJ1-2	NA	CASSQVESGYGYTF	TGTGCCAGCAGCCAAGTAGAATCAGGCTATGGCTACACCTTC
TRBV5-4	TRBD1	TRBJ2-3	once	CAFPRGTGNPLDTQYF	TGTGCCTTTCCGAGGGGGACAGGTAACCCTTTGGATACGCAGTATTTT
TRBV28	NA	TRBJ1-4	NA	CASSRGTRYTTNEKLFF	TGTGCCAGCAGCCGAGGAACTCGCTACACAACTAATGAAAAACTGTTTTTT
TRBV27	NA	TRBJ1-1	NA	CASSLTAGNSEAFF	TGTGCCAGCAGTTTAACGGCGGGTAATAGTGAAGCTTTCTTT
TRBV11-2	TRBD2	TRBJ2-1	NA	CASSLGRTSGSYEQFF	TGTGCCAGCAGCTTAGGTAGGACTAGCGGGAGCTATGAGCAGTTCTTC
TRBV19	NA	TRBJ1-4	NA	CASSTPPQGFEKLFF	TGTGCCAGTAGCACCCCTCCCCAGGGGTTTGAAAAACTGTTTTTT
TRBV2	TRBD1	TRBJ2-7	NA	CASTERTGFYEQYF	TGTGCCAGCACCGAGAGGACAGGGTTCTACGAGCAGTACTTC
TRBV9	NA	TRBJ1-3	NA	CASSVGLGVVSGNTIYF	TGTGCCAGCAGCGTAGGTTTAGGGGTCGTCTCTGGAAACACCATATATTTT
TRBV7-9	NA	TRBJ1-2	NA	CASRSGSIQYGYTF	TGTGCCAGCCGCTCCGGGTCGATCCAGTATGGCTACACCTTC
TRBV7-2	NA	TRBJ1-1	NA	CASSRNRVNTEAFF	TGTGCCAGCAGCAGAAACAGGGTAAACACTGAAGCTTTCTTT
TRBV18	TRBD2	TRBJ2-1	NA	CASSPSGLAGVEQFF	TGTGCCAGCTCACCTTCGGGACTAGCGGGAGTTGAGCAGTTCTTC
TRBV28	NA	TRBJ2-1	NA	CASSFRSSYNEQFF	TGTGCCAGCAGTTTCCGTAGCTCCTACAATGAGCAGTTCTTC
TRBV2	NA	TRBJ1-5	NA	CASSVGRGSNQPQHF	TGTGCCAGCAGTGTCGGCAGGGGAAGCAATCAGCCCCAGCATTTT
TRBV10-3	TRBD2	TRBJ2-7	NA	CAISEGQDPSGGTYEQYF	TGTGCCATCAGTGAAGGGCAGGACCCTAGCGGGGGGACCTACGAGCAGTACTTC
TRBV5-4	TRBD1	TRBJ2-5	once	CASSRGQLQETQYF	TGTGCCAGCAGCCGGGGACAGCTCCAAGAGACCCAGTACTTC
TRBV27	NA	TRBJ2-2	NA	CASSSQGERNTGELFF	TGTGCCAGCAGTTCACAGGGTGAGCGCAACACCGGGGAGCTGTTTTTT
TRBV5-1	TRBD1	TRBJ2-7	NA	CASSAGPGQGYEQYF	TGCGCCAGCAGCGCGGGCCCCGGACAGGGCTACGAGCAGTACTTC
TRBV13	TRBD2	TRBJ2-1	NA	CASSPGGLAGYNEQFF	TGTGCCAGCAGCCCGGGAGGGCTAGCGGGGTACAATGAGCAGTTCTTC
TRBV25-1	NA	TRBJ2-7	NA	CASNTGTYEQYF	TGTGCCAGCAACACAGGGACCTACGAGCAGTACTTC
TRBV4-2	TRBD2	TRBJ2-3	few	CASSLWRETDTQYF	TGTGCCAGCAGTCTGTGGCGGGAGACAGATACGCAGTATTTT